Listed here are 22 T cell receptor beta chains from one sample, sequenced in a study of glioma-infiltrating T cells. The iRepertoire nested amplicon-rescue multiplex PCR amplified TCR alpha and beta CDR3s from RNA. MiXCR, run by TCRdb on the multiplex PCR reads, gives a single entry per CDR3 protein. Of tens of thousands of distinct CDR3 sequences listed, about 23% are singletons. Sequencing input: glioma tissue, nonneoplastic brain tissue, or PBMCs (not recorded which). The receptors originated from a human donor with low-grade glioma or glioblastoma, undergoing nonglioma brain surgery, or in good health (not recorded which).

This clonotype was observed many times. The V and J genes are TRBV19 and TRBJ2-5; no definite D call. The CDR3 is made up of 14 amino acids. Germline V gene sequence: CDR1 LNHDA, CDR2 SQIVND (reference sequence). V dropped 5 bases and J dropped 2 bases, with 12 bases sitting between them. CDR3 region: CASSPQYPQETQYF. The CDR3 DNA reads as TGTGCCAGTAGTCCACAGTACCCGCAAGAGACCCAGTACTTC.

This clonotype is classed as medium-sized (0.01 to 0.1%). This chain connects TRBV7-6 to TRBJ1-1; D is unclear. The CDR3 runs 13 residues. V was pared by 2 bases and J by 3 bases, with 7 bases between. CDR1 is SGHVS and CDR2 is FNYEAQ in the germline V gene. The CDR3 loop is CASSLRGDTEAFF. Written as DNA, the CDR3 is TGTGCCAGCAGCTTAAGAGGCGACACTGAAGCTTTCTTT.

This clonotype has at least ten counts. The chain couples TRBV20-1 to TRBJ2-3, with 10 bases fitting TRBD2. V shed 0 bases, J shed 4 bases, and the junction held 7 bases outside the gene matches. This CDR3 spans 16 amino acids. Germline V gene lookup returns CDR1 DFQATT and CDR2 SNEGSKA (reference sequence). DNA of the CDR3: TGCAGTGCTAGAGATTCAGCCAGCGGGGGGGCAGATACGCAGTATTTT. It specifies CSARDSASGGADTQYF.

This clonotype appeared many times. The chain couples TRBV20-1 to TRBJ1-3; D is possibly TRBD1 (5 bases). Trimming removed 7 bases from V and 0 bases from J, with 13 bases in between. The CDR3 is 14 amino acids. Germline loops: CDR1 DFQATT, CDR2 SNEGSKA (reference sequence). The CDR3 here is CSVSRGNSGNTIYF. CDR3 coding DNA: TGCAGTGTATCCCGGGGCAACTCTGGAAACACCATATATTTT.

In the case of this clonotype: This may be a read error, as it is one base from a much larger clone. The rearrangement uses TRBV2 and TRBJ1-2, with 10 bases that match TRBD1. Germline CDR1 is SNHLY and CDR2 is FYNNEI. The CDR3 runs 16 residues. This chain's CDR3 is CASSEFRRDRGLGYSF. DNA for the CDR3: TGTGCCAGCAGTGAATTTCGGAGAGACAGGGGGCTTGGCTACAGCTTC.

This clonotype was seen at least ten times. The chain couples TRBV28 to TRBJ2-7; weak D call: TRBD2 (6 bases). Germline V gene lookup returns CDR1 MDHEN and CDR2 SYDVKM. The CDR3 covers 14 residues. The germline V and J ends were trimmed by 6 bases and 3 bases, with 15 bases remaining between them. Written as DNA, the CDR3 is TGTGCCAGCAGCGAAGCGGAGGGGAGCTACGAGCAGTACTTC. Its protein product is CASSEAEGSYEQYF.

This clonotype was picked up many times. This chain joins TRBV28 and TRBJ2-4; D unclear. Germline V CDR1 and CDR2: MDHEN, SYDVKM. The CDR3 contains 15 residues. Between the trimmed V and J ends, which lost 1 base and 3 bases, there was a span of 10 bases. The CDR3 spells CASSLYDVGKNIQYF. CDR3 in DNA: TGTGCCAGCAGTTTATATGATGTGGGCAAAAACATTCAGTACTTC.

As regards this clonotype: This may stem from a read error, because a much larger clone lies one nucleotide away. The V gene is TRBV11-2, the J gene TRBJ1-2; the D gene is possibly TRBD1 (5 bases). Germline CDR1 and CDR2: SGHAT and FQNNGV. CDR3 size: 14 residues. Trimming pared 5 bases from V and 4 bases from J, leaving 14 bases between. The DNA of the CDR3 is TGTGCCAGCAGCGGCAGCAGGGAGCCCTATGGCTACACCTTC. This translates into CASSGSREPYGYTF.

In this sample, this clonotype turned up many times. The gene calls are TRBV29-1 and TRBJ1-1; 7 bases are a match to TRBD1. Per germline, CDR1 SQVTM and CDR2 ANQGSEA. The length of the CDR3 is 12 residues. The ends lost 3 bases at V and 5 bases at J; junction bases unmatched: 3. CDR3 DNA sequence: TGCAGCGTTGAGAGGGGGCGAACTGAAGCTTTCTTT. Protein product: CSVERGRTEAFF.

This rearrangement joins TRBV4-1 to TRBJ2-7, with TRBD1 matching over 8 bases. The germline V gene has CDR1 MGHRA and CDR2 YSYEKL. The CDR3 covers 14 residues. Trimming cost V 3 bases and J 11 bases; bases outside gene matches: 12. DNA for the CDR3: TGCGCCAGCAGCCAGGGAAACTTGGCAGGGGGCAAGTACTTC. This gives the protein CASSQGNLAGGKYF.

This clonotype was counted at least ten times. The gene calls are TRBV5-1 and TRBJ1-2; D gene unclear. The CDR3 has 12 amino acids. Germline V gives CDR1 SGHRS, CDR2 YFSETQ. V was pared by 4 bases and J by 8 bases, with 12 bases between. CDR3 DNA: TGCGCCAGCAGCAAGACTCTGGAGGGCTACACCTTC. Protein: CASSKTLEGYTF.

For the CDR3, the DNA is TGTGCCAGTTCTTATAATAGCGCGCAGTTCTTC. It codes for CASSYNSAQFF. The V gene is TRBV19, the J gene TRBJ2-1, with TRBD2 as a possible D gene (5 bases). Deletions cut 8 bases from V and 12 bases from J, with 14 bases between. The CDR3 length is 11 residues. The germline gives CDR1 LNHDA, CDR2 SQIVND (reference sequence).

This clonotype was detected ten times or more. CDR3 bases: TGTGCCATCAGTGACGCAGCGGGGAGCACAGATACGCAGTATTTT. Translation gives CAISDAAGSTDTQYF. The chain recombines TRBV10-3 with TRBJ2-3, with 7 bases fitting TRBD2. V trimming: 3 bases; J trimming: 0 bases; junction bases outside the gene matches: 3. Germline CDR1 reads ENHRY; CDR2 reads SYGVKD. The CDR3 consists of 15 residues.

This chain connects TRBV29-1 to TRBJ1-1, with D possibly matching TRBD1 (5 bases). From germline, CDR1 is SQVTM and CDR2 ANQGSEA. Trimming left V 7 bases short and J 0 bases short, with 12 bases between. The CDR3 has 13 amino acids. The CDR3 here is CSATGLMNTEAFF. The CDR3 DNA follows: TGCAGCGCAACAGGCCTCATGAACACTGAAGCTTTCTTT. The variable domain in full, completed from reference TRBV29-1 and TRBJ1-1, reads SAVISQKPSRDICQRGTSLTIQCQVDSQVTMMFWYRQQPGQSLTLIATANQGSEATYESGFVIDKFPISRPNLTFSTLTVSNMSPEDSSIYLCSATGLMNTEAFFGQGTRLTVV.

This clonotype was observed many times. The rearrangement links TRBV7-8 to TRBJ1-2; D is perhaps TRBD1 (5 bases). Per germline, CDR1 SGHVS and CDR2 FQNEAQ. The CDR3 has 12 residues. The V end was cut by 5 bases, the J end by 8 bases, with 12 bases between. CDR3 nucleotide sequence: TGTGCCAGCAGCCAGGGAAGGGACGGCTACACCTTC. It codes for CASSQGRDGYTF.

This clonotype was recorded a few times. V gene TRBV5-1 combines with J gene TRBJ2-7; the D is unclear. With 4 bases removed from V and 0 bases from J, the gap between germline ends came to 14 bases. In germline, CDR1 is SGHRS, CDR2 YFSETQ. The CDR3 has 15 residues. DNA of the CDR3: TGCGCCAGCAGCATGAGTCTTCCTAGCTCCTACGAGCAGTACTTC. Residues: CASSMSLPSSYEQYF. Together with reference TRBV5-1 and TRBJ2-7, the CDR3 gives the full variable domain: KAGVTQTPRYLIKTRGQQVTLSCSPISGHRSVSWYQQTPGQGLQFLFEYFSETQRNKGNFPGRFSGRQFSNSRSEMNVSTLELGDSALYLCASSMSLPSSYEQYFGPGTRLTVT.

This clonotype occurred a few times. A single base separates this from a much larger clone, so it may be a read error. The rearrangement joins TRBV6-6 to TRBJ2-1; D is unresolved. Germline V gene lookup returns CDR1 MNHNY and CDR2 SVGAGI (reference sequence). The CDR3 runs 14 residues. CDR3 DNA: TGTGTCAGCAGTTACTCTGGTCCCTACAATGAGCAGTTCTTC. It codes for CVSSYSGPYNEQFF.

The chain uses TRBV19 and TRBJ2-7; no reliable D call. CDR3 length: 13 amino acids. CDR1 LNHDA and CDR2 SQIVND come from the germline V gene (reference sequence). V lost 5 bases and J 2 bases, leaving 10 bases between the germline ends. CDR3 amino acids: CASSHAGPYEQYF. DNA of the CDR3: TGTGCCAGTAGTCACGCAGGTCCCTACGAGCAGTACTTC.

This clonotype was seen ten or more times. The chain couples TRBV7-2 to TRBJ1-5; TRBD1 matches at 8 bases. This CDR3 is 17 amino acids long. The J segment lost 1 base and the V segment lost 1 base, leaving 6 bases of the junction unmatched. Germline CDR1 SGHTA, CDR2 FQGNSA. The CDR3 DNA follows: TGTGCCAGCAGCTTAGGCACAGGGGGACCCAGCAATCAGCCCCAGCATTTT. Its translation is CASSLGTGGPSNQPQHF.

This clonotype was counted at least ten times. The rearrangement links TRBV10-1 to TRBJ2-1; D gene unclear. The germline V gene has CDR1 WNHNN and CDR2 SYGVQD (reference sequence). The CDR3 runs 13 residues. V lost 2 bases and J 8 bases, leaving 10 bases between the germline ends. CDR3 DNA sequence: TGCGCCAGCAGTGAGCAGACGTTGGATGAGCAGTTCTTC. This gives the protein CASSEQTLDEQFF.

This clonotype was seen ten or more times. CDR3 nucleotides: TGTGCCAGCAGTGACCGCGGGAAGCTCTCCGAGCAGTACTTC. It yields the protein CASSDRGKLSEQYF. The chain joins TRBV2 to TRBJ2-7, with D possibly being TRBD2 (6 bases). Germline V CDR1 and CDR2: SNHLY, FYNNEI. The CDR3 contains 14 residues. The germline V and J ends were trimmed by 3 bases and 6 bases, with 15 bases remaining between them.

This clonotype was seen at least ten times. V is TRBV20-1 and J is TRBJ2-5, with 9 bases lining up with TRBD2. The J segment lost 7 bases and the V segment lost 3 bases, leaving 12 bases of the junction unmatched. The length of the CDR3 is 15 residues. Germline CDR1 reads DFQATT; CDR2 reads SNEGSKA (reference sequence). The CDR3 here is CSASVFGTSRATQYF. The CDR3 DNA follows: TGCAGTGCTAGCGTATTTGGGACTAGCAGGGCGACCCAGTACTTC.